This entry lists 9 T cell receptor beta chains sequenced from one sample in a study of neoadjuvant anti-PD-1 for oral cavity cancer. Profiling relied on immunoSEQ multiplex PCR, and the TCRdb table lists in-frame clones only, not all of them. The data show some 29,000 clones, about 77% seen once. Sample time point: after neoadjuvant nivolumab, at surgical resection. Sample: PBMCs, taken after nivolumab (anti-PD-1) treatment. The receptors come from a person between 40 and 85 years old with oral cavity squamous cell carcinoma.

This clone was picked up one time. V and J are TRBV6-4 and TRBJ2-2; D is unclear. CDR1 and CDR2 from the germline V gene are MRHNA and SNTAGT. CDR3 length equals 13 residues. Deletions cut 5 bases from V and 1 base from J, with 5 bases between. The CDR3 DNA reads TGTGCCAGCAGTCCGAGGAACACCGGGGAGCTGTTTTTT. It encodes CASSPRNTGELFF.

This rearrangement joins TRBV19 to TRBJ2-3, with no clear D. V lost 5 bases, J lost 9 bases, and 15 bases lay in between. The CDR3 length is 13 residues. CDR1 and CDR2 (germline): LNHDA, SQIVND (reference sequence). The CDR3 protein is CASSPPDLRTQYF. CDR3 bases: TGTGCCAGTAGTCCCCCCGACCTCCGGACGCAGTATTTT. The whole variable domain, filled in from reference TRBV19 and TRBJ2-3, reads DGGITQSPKYLFRKEGQNVTLSCEQNLNHDAMYWYRQDPGQGLRLIYYSQIVNDFQKGDIAEGYSVSREKKESFPLTVTSAQKNPTAFYLCASSPPDLRTQYFGPGTRLTVL.

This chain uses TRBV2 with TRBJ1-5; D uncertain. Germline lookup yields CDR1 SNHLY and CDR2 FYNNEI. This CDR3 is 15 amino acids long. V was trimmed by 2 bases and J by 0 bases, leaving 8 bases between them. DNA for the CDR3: TGTGCCAGCAGTGAACTCGAACTTAGCAATCAGCCCCAGCATTTT. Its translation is CASSELELSNQPQHF.

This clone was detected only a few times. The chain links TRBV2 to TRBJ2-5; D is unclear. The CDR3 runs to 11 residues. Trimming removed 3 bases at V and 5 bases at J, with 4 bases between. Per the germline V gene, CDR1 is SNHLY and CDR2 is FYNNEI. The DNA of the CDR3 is TGTGCCAGCAGTGAGTGGGAGACCCAGTACTTC. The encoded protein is CASSEWETQYF.

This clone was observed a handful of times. The CDR3 reads CASSLGTVNTGELFF. CDR3 DNA sequence: TGTGCCAGCAGCCTGGGTACAGTGAACACCGGGGAGCTGTTTTTT. The V gene is TRBV11-3, the J gene TRBJ2-2; no reliable D call. The CDR3 length is 15 residues. Germline V gene data show CDR1 as SGHNT and CDR2 as YENEEA. Trimming removed 5 bases from V and 1 base from J, with 11 bases in between.

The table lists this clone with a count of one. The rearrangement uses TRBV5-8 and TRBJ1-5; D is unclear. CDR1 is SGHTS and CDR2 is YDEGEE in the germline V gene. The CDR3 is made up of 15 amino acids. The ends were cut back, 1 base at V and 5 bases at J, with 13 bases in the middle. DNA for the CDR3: TGTGCCAGCAGCTTGAGACCAGGAAGGTATCAGCCCCAGCATTTT. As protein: CASSLRPGRYQPQHF.

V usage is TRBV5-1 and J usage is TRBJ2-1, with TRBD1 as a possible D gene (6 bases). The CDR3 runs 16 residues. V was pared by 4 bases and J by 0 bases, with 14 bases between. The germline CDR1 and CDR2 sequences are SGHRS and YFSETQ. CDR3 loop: CASSPGQLSSYNEQFF. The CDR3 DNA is TGCGCCAGCAGCCCCGGACAGCTAAGCTCCTACAATGAGCAGTTCTTC.

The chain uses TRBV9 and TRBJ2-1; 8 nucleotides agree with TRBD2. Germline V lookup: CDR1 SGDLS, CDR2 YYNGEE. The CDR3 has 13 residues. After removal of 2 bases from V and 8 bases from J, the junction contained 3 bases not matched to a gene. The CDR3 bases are TGTGCCAGCAGCGTCGGGGGGGCACATGAGCAGTTCTTC. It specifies CASSVGGAHEQFF.

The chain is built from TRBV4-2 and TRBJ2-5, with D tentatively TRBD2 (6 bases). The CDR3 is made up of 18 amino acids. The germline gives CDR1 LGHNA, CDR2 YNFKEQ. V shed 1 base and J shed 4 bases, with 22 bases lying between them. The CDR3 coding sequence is TGTGCCAGCAGCCAAGTAGGTGGAGGGGCCGGGGTAGGAGAGACCCAGTACTTC. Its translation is CASSQVGGGAGVGETQYF.